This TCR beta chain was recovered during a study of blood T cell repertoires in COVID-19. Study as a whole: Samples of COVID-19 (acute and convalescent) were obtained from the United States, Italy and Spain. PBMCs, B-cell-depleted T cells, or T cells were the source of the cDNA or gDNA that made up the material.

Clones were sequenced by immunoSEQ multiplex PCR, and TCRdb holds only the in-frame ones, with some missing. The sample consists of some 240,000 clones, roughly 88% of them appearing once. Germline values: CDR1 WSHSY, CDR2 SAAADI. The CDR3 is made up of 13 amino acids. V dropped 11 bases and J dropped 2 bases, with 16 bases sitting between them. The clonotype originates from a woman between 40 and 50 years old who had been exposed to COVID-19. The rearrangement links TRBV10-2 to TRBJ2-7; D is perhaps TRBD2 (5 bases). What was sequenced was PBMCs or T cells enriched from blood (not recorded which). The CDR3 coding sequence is TGCGCCGGCGGAGAGGGTTACGCCTACGAGCAGTACTTC. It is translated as CAGGEGYAYEQYF.